This TCR beta chain was recorded in a study of spatial heterogeneity in lung cancer. Turning to the study itself: Detection consistently yielded more beta chains than alpha chains. Mean representation of each unique TCR and UMI combination in the raw reads exceeded 9.5 occurrences.

Time point meaning: sample taken at primary tumor resection. Without sorting, whole RNA was sequenced from tumor, nontumor lung or frozen PBMC. This clonotype was observed a few times. J was trimmed by 9 bases and V by 6 bases; bases with no gene match: 9. Germline values: CDR1 DFQATT, CDR2 SNEGSKA (reference sequence). CDR3 length: 15 amino acids. Every cDNA TCR molecule received its own unique molecular identifier. Via MiXCR, TCRdb re-called the 5' RACE reads, giving one row per CDR3 protein. Of around 3,900 distinct CDR3 sequences in the sample, roughly a sixth are singletons; the top ten hold under 70%.

The TCR sequence derives from a male donor with early-stage non-small cell lung cancer. The sample was PBMCs, taken at surgery. The chain joins TRBV20-1 to TRBJ2-1, with 15 bases fitting TRBD2. The CDR3 protein is CSAGTSGGTLGEQFF. Written as DNA, the CDR3 is TGCAGTGCCGGGACTAGCGGGGGGACACTGGGTGAGCAGTTCTTC.